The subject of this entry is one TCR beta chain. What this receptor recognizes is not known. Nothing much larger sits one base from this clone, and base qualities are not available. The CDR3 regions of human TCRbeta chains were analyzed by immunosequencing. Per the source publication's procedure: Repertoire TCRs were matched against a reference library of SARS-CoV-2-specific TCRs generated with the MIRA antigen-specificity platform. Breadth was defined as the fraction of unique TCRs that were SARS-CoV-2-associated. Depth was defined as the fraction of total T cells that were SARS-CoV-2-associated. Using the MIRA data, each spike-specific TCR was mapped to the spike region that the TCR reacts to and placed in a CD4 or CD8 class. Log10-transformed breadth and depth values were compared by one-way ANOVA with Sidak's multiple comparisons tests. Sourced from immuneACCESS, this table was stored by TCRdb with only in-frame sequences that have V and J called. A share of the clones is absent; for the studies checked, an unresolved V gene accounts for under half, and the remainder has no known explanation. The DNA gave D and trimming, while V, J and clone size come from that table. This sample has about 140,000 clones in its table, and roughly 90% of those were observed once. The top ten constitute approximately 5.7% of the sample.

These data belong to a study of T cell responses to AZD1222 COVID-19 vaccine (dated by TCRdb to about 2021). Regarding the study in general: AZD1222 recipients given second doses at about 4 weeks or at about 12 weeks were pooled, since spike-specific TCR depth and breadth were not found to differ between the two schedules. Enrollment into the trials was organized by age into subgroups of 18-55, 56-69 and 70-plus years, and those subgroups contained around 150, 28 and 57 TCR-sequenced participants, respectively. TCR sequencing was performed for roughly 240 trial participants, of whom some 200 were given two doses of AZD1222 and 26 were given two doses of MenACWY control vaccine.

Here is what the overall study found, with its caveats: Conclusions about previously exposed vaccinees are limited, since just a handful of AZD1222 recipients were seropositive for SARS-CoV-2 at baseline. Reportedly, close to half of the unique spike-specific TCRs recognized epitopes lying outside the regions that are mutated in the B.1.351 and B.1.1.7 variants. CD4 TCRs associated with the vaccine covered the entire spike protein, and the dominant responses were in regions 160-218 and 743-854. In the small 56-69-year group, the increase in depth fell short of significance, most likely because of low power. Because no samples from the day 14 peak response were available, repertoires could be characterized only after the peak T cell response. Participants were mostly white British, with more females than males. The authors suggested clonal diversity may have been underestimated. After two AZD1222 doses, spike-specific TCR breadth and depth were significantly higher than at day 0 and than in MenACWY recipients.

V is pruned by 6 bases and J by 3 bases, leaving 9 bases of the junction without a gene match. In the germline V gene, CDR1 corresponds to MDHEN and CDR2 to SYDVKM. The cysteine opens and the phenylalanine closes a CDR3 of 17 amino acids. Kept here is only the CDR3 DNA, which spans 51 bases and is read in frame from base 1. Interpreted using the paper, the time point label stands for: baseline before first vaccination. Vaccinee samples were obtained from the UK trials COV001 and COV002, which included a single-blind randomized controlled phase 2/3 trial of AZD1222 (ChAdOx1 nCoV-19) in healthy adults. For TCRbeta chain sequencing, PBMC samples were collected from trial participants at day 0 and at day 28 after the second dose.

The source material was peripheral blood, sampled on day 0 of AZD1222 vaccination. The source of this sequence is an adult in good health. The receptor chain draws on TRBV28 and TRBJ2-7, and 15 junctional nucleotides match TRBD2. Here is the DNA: TGTGCCAGCAGCCCAGGGACTAGCGGGAGGAGGCACTACGAGCAGTACTTC. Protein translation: CASSPGTSGRRHYEQYF.